This T cell receptor beta chain was observed in a study of circulating and synovial CD4+ cells in juvenile arthritis. Regarding the study as a whole: Measured synovium overlap likely understates the true shared repertoire. Diversity here was lower than in bulk blood CD4 cells. The pathogenic-like versus bulk T cell difference escaped Vbeta family analysis. T cell genome counts differed by at least an order of magnitude between CPL and CD4 samples.

With regard to this clone: Its antigen remains unidentified.

Measured with immunoSEQ multiplex PCR; TCRdb has only the in-frame clones, and not every one. The top ten clones hold approximately 0.18% of a sample with tens of thousands of clones, nearly 97% of them seen once. Material for sequencing was CD4+ T cells from blood. The source of this sequence is a human donor with juvenile idiopathic arthritis.

CDR3 sequence reads: CASSPANTGELFF. CDR3 nucleotide sequence: TGTGCCAGCTCACCCGCGAACACCGGGGAGCTGTTTTTT. V is TRBV18 and J is TRBJ2-2; D call uncertain. There are 13 residues in the CDR3. V was pared by 3 bases and J by 0 bases, with 2 bases between. Per germline, CDR1 KGHSH and CDR2 LQKENI.